The 9 T cell receptor beta chains listed next were all sequenced from one sample in a study of T-cell reconstitution after alpha-beta-depleted transplantation in children. The TCRbeta library was prepared with unique molecular identifiers. TCRdb re-derived calls from the PCR reads in MiXCR, one entry per CDR3 protein. The sample lists approximately 270,000 distinct CDR3 sequences, about 24% seen once, with about 4.8% in the top ten. Specimen: PBMCs, mostly from graft donor cells, collected 360 days after TCRalphabeta/CD19-depleted stem cell transplant. The receptor set was obtained from a female patient under 10 years old who had a stem cell transplant for congenital amegakaryocytic thrombocytopenia, so the T cells may come from the graft donor.

This clonotype was detected only once. The chain employs TRBV20-1 and TRBJ2-1; 14 bases are a match to TRBD2. V trimming: 6 bases; J trimming: 2 bases; junction bases outside the gene matches: 12. In germline, CDR1 is DFQATT, CDR2 SNEGSKA (reference sequence). CDR3 length equals 18 residues. The DNA of the CDR3 is TGCAGTGCCCTCGCCGTGGGACTAGCGGGAGTTCCCTACAATGAGCAGTTCTTC. This translates into CSALAVGLAGVPYNEQFF.

This clonotype was observed a handful of times. This chain uses TRBV28 with TRBJ2-7; 9 nucleotides line up with TRBD1. This CDR3 is 14 amino acids long. Germline V gives CDR1 MDHEN, CDR2 SYDVKM. V shed 6 bases and J 4 bases; nucleotides not matched to a gene: 7. The DNA of the CDR3 is TGTGCCAGCAGCTCCGCCGGGACAGGGTACGAGCAGTACTTC. Translating it yields CASSSAGTGYEQYF.

This clonotype was detected many times. This sequence joins TRBV2 and TRBJ2-2; 11 positions match TRBD2. The CDR3 loop spans 16 amino acids. V shed 7 bases and J 0 bases; nucleotides not matched to a gene: 4. Germline V CDR1 and CDR2: SNHLY, FYNNEI. CDR3: CASTLAGGPNTGELFF. CDR3 DNA sequence: TGTGCCAGCACCCTAGCGGGGGGCCCGAACACCGGGGAGCTGTTTTTT. Looking up the rest from reference TRBV2 and TRBJ2-2 gives the full variable domain: EPEVTQTPSHQVTQMGQEVILRCVPISNHLYFYWYRQILGQKVEFLVSFYNNEISEKSEIFDDQFSVERPDGSNFTLKIRSTKLEDSAMYFCASTLAGGPNTGELFFGEGSRLTVL.

The chain uses TRBV2 and TRBJ1-1; 8 positions agree with TRBD1. Germline V gene data show CDR1 as SNHLY and CDR2 as FYNNEI. This CDR3 is 15 amino acids long. The trim removed 4 bases at V and 0 bases at J, leaving 4 bases unmatched. DNA for the CDR3: TGTGCCAGCAGTGCAGGACAGGGACTGAACACTGAAGCTTTCTTT. Amino acid sequence: CASSAGQGLNTEAFF.

V usage is TRBV3-1 and J usage is TRBJ1-2, with D hard to call. Trimming cost V 0 bases and J 12 bases, with 17 bases left between them. Germline V CDR1 and CDR2: LGHDT, YNNKEL (reference sequence). The CDR3 loop spans 14 amino acids. CDR3 amino acids: CASSQEVLGQPHTF. CDR3 in DNA: TGTGCCAGCAGCCAAGAGGTCTTAGGGCAGCCTCACACCTTC.

In its sample, this clonotype was seen many times. The J gene is TRBJ2-7, the V gene TRBV4-1; weak D call: TRBD2 (5 bases). This CDR3 region has 15 residues. Germline values: CDR1 MGHRA, CDR2 YSYEKL. V gave up 1 base and J gave up 0 bases, with 10 bases separating them. CDR3 sequence (DNA): TGCGCCAGCAGCCAAGTTTCCGGGGTCTCCTACGAGCAGTACTTC. Protein product: CASSQVSGVSYEQYF.

The rearrangement links TRBV2 to TRBJ1-4; no definite D call. Germline-derived CDR1 and CDR2 are SNHLY and FYNNEI. Trimming left V 6 bases short and J 7 bases short, with 9 bases between. The CDR3 covers 12 residues. The CDR3 loop reads CASRAGSEKLFF. The CDR3 bases are TGTGCCAGCAGGGCCGGTTCTGAAAAACTGTTTTTT.

V usage is TRBV7-2 and J usage is TRBJ2-1; TRBD1 is a possible D gene (5 bases). CDR1 is SGHTA, CDR2 FQGNSA, per germline. The CDR3 has 15 residues. The V end lost 2 bases, the J end lost 5 bases, and 13 bases lay between the germline ends. The CDR3 spells CASSLLWTRHNEQFF. The CDR3 DNA reads TGTGCCAGCAGCTTACTCTGGACAAGGCACAATGAGCAGTTCTTC.

On this clonotype itself: One end of the junction does not line up with germline, which may come from a read error. This chain joins TRBV5-6 and TRBJ2-3; D remains ambiguous. This CDR3 is built from 13 residues. In germline, CDR1 is SGHDT, CDR2 YYEEEE. The DNA of the CDR3 is TGTGCCAGCAGCTTGGCCTTGGCTGATAGGCAGTATTTT. It is translated as CASSLALADRQYF.